One and the same sample provided the 7 T cell receptor beta chains below, sequenced in a study of lung T cells in sarcoidosis with Löfgren's syndrome. TCRdb re-called the reads with MiXCR, one entry per CDR3 protein. The sample has 2,000 to 3,000 distinct CDR3 sequences, about 31% seen once; the top ten hold 8.5% to 9%. The sequencing sample was made of CD4+ T cells from PBMCs. Receptor source: a human donor with sarcoidosis (Löfgren's syndrome or another form), or a control subject (not recorded which).

This clonotype occurred once. The chain uses TRBV28 and TRBJ2-6; D tentatively fits TRBD1 or TRBD2 (7 bases each). The CDR3 length is 17 residues. Per the germline V gene, CDR1 is MDHEN and CDR2 is SYDVKM. Between the trimmed V and J ends, which lost 4 bases and 0 bases, there was a span of 13 bases. CDR3 in DNA: TGTGCCAGCAGTTCTGGCAGGGGGGGCTCTGGGGCCAACGTCCTGACTTTC. Amino acid sequence: CASSSGRGGSGANVLTF.

This clonotype is deemed medium-sized. The chain carries TRBV2 and TRBJ2-5, with D possibly matching TRBD1 (5 bases). In germline, CDR1 is SNHLY, CDR2 FYNNEI. The CDR3 runs to 13 residues. V dropped 3 bases and J dropped 5 bases, with 10 bases sitting between them. CDR3 nucleotide sequence: TGTGCCAGCAGTGATATCAGGGCTGAGACCCAGTACTTC. Protein product: CASSDIRAETQYF.

By its share, this clonotype is medium-sized (0.01 to 0.1%). At one boundary the junction diverges from the germline segment, which might be a read error. This chain connects TRBV24-1 to TRBJ2-7; D gene unclear. The CDR3 runs 13 residues. The germline gives CDR1 KGHDR, CDR2 SFDVKD. CDR3 nucleotide sequence: TGTGCCACCAGTGATTTTTCCTCCCACGAGCAGTACTTC. Translation: CATSDFSSHEQYF.

By share, this clonotype ranks as medium-sized (0.01 to 0.1%). This rearrangement joins TRBV7-6 to TRBJ1-1; no reliable D call. Trimming shortened V by 1 base and J by 4 bases, and 10 bases separated the two germline ends. The CDR3 loop spans 14 amino acids. In germline, CDR1 is SGHVS, CDR2 FNYEAQ. Here the CDR3 reads CASSLVSGPTEAFF. The CDR3 coding sequence is TGTGCCAGCAGCTTAGTGTCTGGCCCCACTGAAGCTTTCTTT.

The chain joins TRBV6-2 or TRBV6-3 to TRBJ2-1; TRBD1 agrees at 9 bases. V was pared by 9 bases and J by 7 bases, with 13 bases of the junction left unmatched. The CDR3 totals 15 residues. Germline lookup yields CDR1 MNHEY and CDR2 SVGEGT. CDR3 nucleotide sequence: TGTGCCAGTAGGGTTTCGGGACAGGGACGTAATGAGCAGTTCTTC. Its translation: CASRVSGQGRNEQFF.

This clonotype is medium-sized (0.01 to 0.1%) within its sample. V usage is TRBV20-1 and J usage is TRBJ1-1; 8 bases are shared with TRBD1. CDR1 and CDR2 (germline): DFQATT, SNEGSKA (reference sequence). The CDR3 is 15 amino acids. V was clipped by 3 bases and J by 5 bases; unmatched bases: 11. The CDR3 reads CSARTSVTGGTEAFF. The DNA of the CDR3 is TGCAGTGCTAGGACTTCGGTAACAGGGGGGACTGAAGCTTTCTTT.

This clonotype ranks as large. The chain couples TRBV7-2 to TRBJ1-6, with D possibly matching TRBD1 (6 bases). The CDR3 is 15 amino acids. Germline CDR1 and CDR2: SGHTA and FQGNSA. Between the trimmed V and J ends, which lost 3 bases and 8 bases, there was a span of 14 bases. The CDR3 loop is CASSFPPRGDSPLHF. CDR3 DNA: TGTGCCAGCAGCTTTCCCCCCAGGGGTGATTCACCCCTCCACTTT. Using reference TRBV7-2 and TRBJ1-6 for the parts outside the CDR3, the full variable domain is GAGVSQSPSNKVTEKGKDVELRCDPISGHTALYWYRQSLGQGLEFLIYFQGNSAPDKSGLPSDRFSAERTGGSVSTLTIQRTQQEDSAVYLCASSFPPRGDSPLHFGNGTRLTVT.